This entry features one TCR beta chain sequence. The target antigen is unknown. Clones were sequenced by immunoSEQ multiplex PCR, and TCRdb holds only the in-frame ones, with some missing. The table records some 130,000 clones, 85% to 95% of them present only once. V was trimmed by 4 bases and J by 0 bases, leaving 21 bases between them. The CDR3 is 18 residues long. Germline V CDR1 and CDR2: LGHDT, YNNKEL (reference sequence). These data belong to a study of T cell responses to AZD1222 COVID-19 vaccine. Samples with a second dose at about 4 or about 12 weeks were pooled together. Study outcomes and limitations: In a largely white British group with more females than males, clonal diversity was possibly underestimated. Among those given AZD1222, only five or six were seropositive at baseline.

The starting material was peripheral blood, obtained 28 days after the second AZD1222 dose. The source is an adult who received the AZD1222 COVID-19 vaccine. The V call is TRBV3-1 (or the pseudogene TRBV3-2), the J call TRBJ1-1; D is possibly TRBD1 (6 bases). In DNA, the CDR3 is TGTGCCAGCAGCCTGAGGTGGGGGGGCCTCCTGGTGAACACTGAAGCTTTCTTT. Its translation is CASSLRWGGLLVNTEAFF.